These T cell receptor beta chains were read from a single sample in a study of cytomegalovirus exposure and HLA in healthy donors. Generated by immunoSEQ multiplex PCR, the TCRdb table keeps only in-frame clones and is missing some. The top ten clones hold approximately 1.2% of a sample with approximately 170,000 clones, 80% to 85% of them seen once. Sequencing used PBMCs. The receptors here all came from a boy younger than 10 in good health and CMV-seronegative. Both conserved end residues are part of each CDR3. The D gene is left open where the match is weak. Some rows have no size entry. The others give once, few or many, or a class for an expanded clone.

CDR3nt	CDR3aa	d_gene	v_gene	j_gene	abundance
TGTGCCAGCAGCCAAGATCCAACTAGCGGAATTGCCTACGAGCAGTACTTC	CASSQDPTSGIAYEQYF	TRBD2	TRBV4-2	TRBJ2-7	NA
TGTGCCAGCAGTTGGGCCTATAGCTCCTACGAGCAGTACTTC	CASSWAYSSYEQYF	NA	TRBV27	TRBJ2-7	NA
TGTGCCAGCTCACCACAGGGAGGATCCTACGAGCAGTACTTC	CASSPQGGSYEQYF	NA	TRBV18	TRBJ2-7	NA
TGTGCCAGCCGTACAGGGGGCCGTTGGCATGAGCAGTTCTTC	CASRTGGRWHEQFF	TRBD1	TRBV27	TRBJ2-1	NA
TGTGCCAGCAGCTTACGCGGACTAGCGGAGACAGATACGCAGTATTTT	CASSLRGLAETDTQYF	TRBD2	TRBV11-2	TRBJ2-3	NA
TGTGCCAGCAGCGATTGGGGGGGCTTAAGGAATGAGCAGTTCTTC	CASSDWGGLRNEQFF	NA	TRBV7-6	TRBJ2-1	NA
TGCGCCAGCAGCCCGACAGGGGATGGAAACACCATATATTTT	CASSPTGDGNTIYF	TRBD1	TRBV5-1	TRBJ1-3	NA
TGTGCCAGCAGTTTATATGGGACAGGGGGCACAGATACGCAGTATTTT	CASSLYGTGGTDTQYF	TRBD1	TRBV27	TRBJ2-3	few
TGTGCCAGCAGTAGCGGGGCCCGGGGCTATGGCTACACCTTC	CASSSGARGYGYTF	NA	TRBV6-1	TRBJ1-2	once
TGTGCCTGGAGACCAAGGGGGCTAATAGGAAACACCATATATTTT	CAWRPRGLIGNTIYF	TRBD1	TRBV30	TRBJ1-3	NA
TGTGCCAGCAGCGCCAGTCGGGCGGAGGACTCTGGAAACACCATATATTTT	CASSASRAEDSGNTIYF	NA	TRBV9	TRBJ1-3	NA
TGTGCCAGCAGGAGACAGGGGGAAGCTTTCTTT	CASRRQGEAFF	TRBD1	TRBV6-1	TRBJ1-1	NA
TGTGCCATCAGTGAGGAAGGGGGCTCTGGGGCCAACGTCCTGACTTTC	CAISEEGGSGANVLTF	NA	TRBV10-3	TRBJ2-6	few
TGTGCCAGTGGCGGACTAGCGACCCCTGGGAGGCAGTTCTTC	CASGGLATPGRQFF	TRBD2	TRBV6-5	TRBJ2-1	NA
TGCAGCGTTGTAGGGGTTAGCAATCAGCCCCAGCATTTT	CSVVGVSNQPQHF	NA	TRBV29-1	TRBJ1-5	NA
TGTGCCAGCAGCTTAAGCGGGAGACCAACTAATGAAAAACTGTTTTTT	CASSLSGRPTNEKLFF	NA	TRBV7-2	TRBJ1-4	NA
TGTGCCAGCAGCCCAGACAGGGCCACTGAAGCTTTCTTT	CASSPDRATEAFF	TRBD1	TRBV5-4	TRBJ1-1	NA
TGTGCCAGTAGTCTTAGCAATCAGCCCCAGCATTTT	CASSLSNQPQHF	NA	TRBV19	TRBJ1-5	NA
TGTGCCAGCAGCGGGGGGCGACAGGGATACTCCTACGAGCAGTACTTC	CASSGGRQGYSYEQYF	NA	TRBV5-6	TRBJ2-7	once
TGTGCCAGCAGCTTCGGGACAGACACCGGGGAGCTGTTTTTT	CASSFGTDTGELFF	TRBD1	TRBV5-6	TRBJ2-2	few
TGTGCCAGCAGACAGGGGGGGTACACTGAAGCTTTCTTT	CASRQGGYTEAFF	TRBD1	TRBV6-5	TRBJ1-1	NA
TGTGCCAGTATTGGAGTAGGTTTAGAGGCTTTCTTT	CASIGVGLEAFF	NA	TRBV19	TRBJ1-1	NA
TGTGCCAGCAGTTTAGGTGGGGCGTGGGGCGGCTACACCTTC	CASSLGGAWGGYTF	NA	TRBV27	TRBJ1-2	NA
TGTGCCAGCACCTATTTAAGCACCGGACAGAACACTGAAGCTTTCTTT	CASTYLSTGQNTEAFF	NA	TRBV5-5	TRBJ1-1	NA
TGTGCCAGCAGCTTGACTAGCGGTAACAATGAGCAGTTCTTC	CASSLTSGNNEQFF	TRBD2	TRBV5-4	TRBJ2-1	NA
TGTGCCAGCAGTTACCGTGACAATGAGCAGTTCTTC	CASSYRDNEQFF	NA	TRBV6-5	TRBJ2-1	NA
TGTGCCAGCAGGGACAGGGCTCAAGAGACCCAGTACTTC	CASRDRAQETQYF	TRBD1	TRBV14	TRBJ2-5	NA
TGTGCCAGCAGTTCCGAGGGGGCACTGGCCAACGTCCTGACTTTC	CASSSEGALANVLTF	TRBD1	TRBV27	TRBJ2-6	NA
TGTGCCTGGAGTGTACCGGACAGGGTCTATGGCTACACCTTC	CAWSVPDRVYGYTF	TRBD1	TRBV30	TRBJ1-2	NA
TGTGCCAGCAGCTTACCGACAGGGTGGAACTATGGCTACACCTTC	CASSLPTGWNYGYTF	TRBD1	TRBV7-2	TRBJ1-2	once
TGCGCCAGCAGCCCTACAGGAGACCCCTACGAGCAGTACTTC	CASSPTGDPYEQYF	NA	TRBV4-3	TRBJ2-7	many
TGCAGTGCCAAGGGGTCAGATACGCAGTATTTT	CSAKGSDTQYF	NA	TRBV20-1	TRBJ2-3	NA
TGTGCCAGCAGCGACCCCCGGGGGGTCCCCACCAAAGAGACCCAGTACTTC	CASSDPRGVPTKETQYF	TRBD2	TRBV7-9	TRBJ2-5	NA
TGTGCCTGGGCCTCACAAGGACTCTACACCTTC	CAWASQGLYTF	NA	TRBV30	TRBJ1-2	NA
TGTGCCAGCAGCTCGCGGGGCGGCGGGAGGGGTAATGAGCAGTTCTTC	CASSSRGGGRGNEQFF	TRBD2	TRBV9	TRBJ2-1	NA
TGCGCCAGCAGCTTTACCACCGGGACTAGAAAAGAGACCCAGTACTTC	CASSFTTGTRKETQYF	TRBD2	TRBV5-1	TRBJ2-5	NA
TGTGCCAGCACCAATAACCAGAAGAACACTGAAGCTTTCTTT	CASTNNQKNTEAFF	NA	TRBV2	TRBJ1-1	NA
TGTGCCAGCAGTTGGACAGGGGCAGGTGACACTGAAGCTTTCTTT	CASSWTGAGDTEAFF	TRBD1	TRBV2	TRBJ1-1	NA
TGTGCCAGCAGTTCGGGAGGGCCGACAGATACGCAGTATTTT	CASSSGGPTDTQYF	TRBD2	TRBV11-2	TRBJ2-3	NA
TGCAGCGTTGAAGTCCAGACTAGCGGGACGGGTTCGTACACCGGGGAGCTGTTTTTT	CSVEVQTSGTGSYTGELFF	TRBD2	TRBV29-1	TRBJ2-2	NA
TGTGCCAGCAGTTACTCTGAGCCGGGGATGAACACTGAAGCTTTCTTT	CASSYSEPGMNTEAFF	NA	TRBV6-5	TRBJ1-1	NA
TGTGCCAGCAGGCATTATAGCGGGACGAACACCGGGGAGCTGTTTTTT	CASRHYSGTNTGELFF	TRBD2	TRBV7-9	TRBJ2-2	NA
TGCAGCGTCGGACTAGCGGTCAGCTCCTACAATGAGCAGTTCTTC	CSVGLAVSSYNEQFF	TRBD2	TRBV29-1	TRBJ2-1	NA